This entry lists 30 T cell receptor beta chains sequenced from one sample in a study of control samples from healthy donors and cancer patients (dated by TCRdb to 2020 to 2022). Libraries were prepared through the immunoSEQ multiplex PCR assay. TCRdb limited this immuneACCESS table to in-frame rearrangements with V and J called. A share of clones is missing; checked studies link under half to unresolved V genes, and the rest is unexplained. The sample table lists roughly 200,000 clones, 85% to 95% of them with a count of one. Of the sample, around 1.5% falls within the top ten clones. Specimen: blood. The source is a man aged 50-59 years in good health.

The rearrangement joins TRBV7-9 to TRBJ1-2, with 10 bases matching TRBD1. The V gene's germline CDR1 is SEHNR and CDR2 FQNEAQ (reference sequence). With 5 bases clipped from V and 3 bases from J, the junction kept 3 bases outside the gene matches. The CDR3 totals 14 residues. For the CDR3, the DNA is TGTGCCAGCAGCCCCGGGACAGGGGACTATGGCTACACCTTC. Translation: CASSPGTGDYGYTF.

J is TRBJ2-7 and V is TRBV6-1; D is uncertain. Trimming removed 3 bases at V and 9 bases at J, with 18 bases between. Germline CDR1 and CDR2: MNHNS and SASEGT. The length of the CDR3 is 14 residues. The CDR3: CASSDPVYLGRQYV. In DNA form, the CDR3 reads TGTGCCAGCAGTGATCCCGTCTACTTAGGGCGGCAGTACGTC.

The rearrangement links TRBV20-1 to TRBJ2-7, with D unclear. Germline V gives CDR1 DFQATT, CDR2 SNEGSKA (reference sequence). The CDR3 is 11 residues long. V was clipped by 5 bases and J by 9 bases, with 14 bases between them. DNA for the CDR3: TGCAGTGCTCCTGATCCAACGCGGCAGTACTTC. Residues: CSAPDPTRQYF.

The chain is built from TRBV14 and TRBJ2-1, with D hard to call. Germline V gives CDR1 SGHDN, CDR2 FVKESK. The V end lost 3 bases, the J end lost 12 bases, and 24 bases lay between the germline ends. The CDR3 has 16 residues. The DNA for the CDR3 is TGTGCCAGCAGCCACGGCATAGAGATAACTCTCGTTCCGCAGTTCTTC. Translated, it gives CASSHGIEITLVPQFF.

The rearrangement uses TRBV5-4 and TRBJ2-3, with D maybe TRBD1 (5 bases). The CDR3 extends over 15 amino acids. CDR1 SGHNT and CDR2 YYREEE come from the germline V gene (reference sequence). The V end lost 4 bases, the J end lost 2 bases, and 14 bases lay between the germline ends. The CDR3 sequence is CASSHRQNPTDTQYF. In nucleotides, the CDR3 is TGTGCCAGCAGCCACCGACAGAATCCCACAGATACGCAGTATTTT.

The chain is built from TRBV5-1 and TRBJ2-5, with D possibly TRBD2 on 6 matching bases. The germline V and J ends were trimmed by 0 bases and 5 bases, with 14 bases remaining between them. This CDR3 region has 15 residues. Germline values: CDR1 SGHRS, CDR2 YFSETQ. The CDR3 spells CASSLAWDFGETQYF. CDR3 coding DNA: TGCGCCAGCAGCTTGGCATGGGACTTCGGGGAGACCCAGTACTTC.

The rearrangement uses TRBV27 and TRBJ2-2; TRBD1 aligns across 8 bases. J gave up 4 bases and V 3 bases, and 7 bases lay outside the gene matches. The CDR3 is 16 residues long. The germline gives CDR1 MNHEY, CDR2 SMNVEV (reference sequence). CDR3 region: CASSFSWTGSTGELFF. For the CDR3, the DNA is TGTGCCAGCAGTTTTTCCTGGACAGGGAGCACCGGGGAGCTGTTTTTT.

The chain recombines TRBV11-2 with TRBJ1-1, with D perhaps matching TRBD1 (5 bases). With 2 bases removed from V and 3 bases from J, the gap between germline ends came to 16 bases. The CDR3 runs 16 residues. Germline assignment: CDR1 SGHAT and CDR2 FQNNGV. As DNA, the CDR3 is TGTGCCAGCAGCTTACGGGGCTGGGGGTATGACACTGAAGCTTTCTTT. This encodes CASSLRGWGYDTEAFF.

This sequence joins TRBV27 and TRBJ1-5; no definite D call. The V end was cut by 5 bases, the J end by 1 base, with 9 bases between. This CDR3 spans 14 amino acids. The V gene's germline CDR1 is MNHEY and CDR2 SMNVEV (reference sequence). CDR3 sequence reads: CASSLKWSNQPQHF. The CDR3 DNA reads as TGTGCCAGCAGTCTAAAGTGGAGCAATCAGCCCCAGCATTTT.

Concerning this clone itself: The same CDR3 also results from other DNA sequences found in this sample. The chain has TRBV28 and TRBJ1-3, with a tentative D call TRBD1 (6 bases). Between the trimmed V and J ends, which lost 7 bases and 4 bases, there was a span of 14 bases. Germline V CDR1 and CDR2: MDHEN, SYDVKM. The CDR3 sequence is 14 residues long. The CDR3 DNA sequence: TGTGCCAGCAACTCCCCAGGGGTCGGAAACACCATATATTTT. Amino acids: CASNSPGVGNTIYF.

V is TRBV25-1 and J is TRBJ2-5, with a tentative D call TRBD2 (6 bases). The V end was cut by 1 base, the J end by 5 bases, with 17 bases between. CDR1 and CDR2 from the germline V gene are MGHDK and SYGVNS. CDR3 length: 16 amino acids. CDR3 DNA: TGTGCCAGCAGTGAATTGAGGGGAGGATTAAGTGAGACCCAGTACTTC. As protein: CASSELRGGLSETQYF. The whole variable domain, filled in from reference TRBV25-1 and TRBJ2-5, reads EADIYQTPRYLVIGTGKKITLECSQTMGHDKMYWYQQDPGMELHLIHYSYGVNSTEKGDLSSESTVSRIRTEHFPLTLESARPSHTSQYLCASSELRGGLSETQYFGPGTRLLVL.

The chain joins TRBV28 to TRBJ2-1, with D possibly matching TRBD1 (5 bases). Per the germline V gene, CDR1 is MDHEN and CDR2 is SYDVKM. Trimming stripped 3 bases from V and 3 bases from J, with 9 bases between. This CDR3 has 14 amino acids. The CDR3 reads CASSFSGNYNEQFF. The DNA for the CDR3 is TGTGCCAGCAGTTTCTCAGGGAACTACAATGAGCAGTTCTTC.

This rearrangement joins TRBV7-9 to TRBJ1-2; a weak D match, TRBD1 (6 bases). Deletions cut 5 bases from V and 12 bases from J, with 19 bases between. There are 13 residues in the CDR3. Germline V gene data show CDR1 as SEHNR and CDR2 as FQNEAQ (reference sequence). CDR3 sequence: CASSPGTPALHTF. Written as DNA, the CDR3 is TGTGCCAGCAGCCCTGGGACACCGGCCCTGCACACCTTC.

This rearrangement joins TRBV6-5 to TRBJ2-5, with 9 bases identical to TRBD2. The J segment lost 2 bases and the V segment lost 2 bases, leaving 3 bases of the junction unmatched. CDR3 length: 15 amino acids. Germline CDR1 reads MNHEY; CDR2 reads SVGAGI. The CDR3 coding sequence is TGTGCCAGCAGTTACGTGGCGGGGGGGCAAGAGACCCAGTACTTC. This translates into CASSYVAGGQETQYF.

The chain is built from TRBV7-6 and TRBJ1-4, with a tentative D call TRBD1 (5 bases). The V gene's germline CDR1 is SGHVS and CDR2 FNYEAQ. CDR3 size: 16 residues. The germline V and J ends were trimmed by 4 bases and 0 bases, with 12 bases remaining between them. CDR3 sequence (DNA): TGTGCCAGCAGCTCCCCCGGGGGAGCAACTAATGAAAAACTGTTTTTT. It codes for CASSSPGGATNEKLFF.

As concerns this clone: The limits of the CDR3 on the DNA are not certain, so only TCRdb's listed CDR3 is given. This rearrangement joins TRBV11-2 to TRBJ1-2. Germline CDR1 is SGHAT and CDR2 is FQNNGV. Both ends counted, the CDR3 spans 15 residues. The CDR3 region is CATGSRFGPGYGYTF.

The genes are TRBV28 and TRBJ2-7, with 8 bases identical to TRBD1. Germline loops: CDR1 MDHEN, CDR2 SYDVKM. The CDR3 has 14 residues. Trimming at V came to 5 bases and at J to 1 base, leaving 4 bases not matched to a gene. CDR3 region: CASSGRDRSYEQYF. The CDR3 region has the DNA TGTGCCAGCAGTGGCCGGGACAGGTCCTACGAGCAGTACTTC.

Only a few counts were recorded for this clone. The chain recombines TRBV2 with TRBJ2-2; 7 bases line up with TRBD1. V lost 8 bases and J lost 2; bases outside the gene matches: 5. Germline CDR1 is SNHLY and CDR2 is FYNNEI. The CDR3 length is 14 residues. CDR3 nucleotide sequence: TGTGCCAGCGCCGGGACAGTAAACACCGGGGAGCTGTTTTTT. It translates to CASAGTVNTGELFF.

J is TRBJ2-7 and V is TRBV30; a weak D match, TRBD1 (6 bases). This CDR3 comprises 13 residues. The germline gives CDR1 GTSNPN, CDR2 SVGIG (reference sequence). Trimming left V 4 bases short and J 4 bases short, with 14 bases between. The CDR3 is CAWTTQGLYEQYF. The CDR3 DNA reads TGTGCCTGGACTACGCAGGGGCTGTACGAGCAGTACTTC.

This rearrangement joins TRBV15 to TRBJ1-1; D ambiguous. Germline values: CDR1 LNHNV, CDR2 YYDKDF (reference sequence). The CDR3 loop spans 13 amino acids. The germline V and J ends were trimmed by 0 bases and 11 bases, with 13 bases remaining between them. The CDR3 is CATSRDKRERAFF. In DNA, the CDR3 is TGTGCCACCAGCAGAGATAAAAGGGAACGGGCTTTCTTT.

This chain connects TRBV28 to TRBJ1-5; TRBD1 is a possible D gene (6 bases). Germline V lookup: CDR1 MDHEN, CDR2 SYDVKM. CDR3 length: 19 amino acids. V was pared by 6 bases and J by 0 bases, with 24 bases between. In DNA form, the CDR3 reads TGTGCCAGCAGCCCCCCCCTCCGGGGGCGGGGGTATAGCAATCAGCCCCAGCATTTT. This translates into CASSPPLRGRGYSNQPQHF.

This sequence joins TRBV7-2 and TRBJ2-3; D unclear. V lost 1 base to trimming and J lost 2 bases, with 7 bases between them. Germline CDR1 reads SGHTA; CDR2 reads FQGNSA. The CDR3 is 14 amino acids. CDR3 sequence reads: CASSLGRDTDTQYF. The CDR3, as DNA: TGTGCCAGCAGCTTAGGAAGGGACACAGATACGCAGTATTTT.

The CDR3 loop is CASSYWTGDTEAFF. For the CDR3, the DNA is TGTGCCAGCAGTTACTGGACAGGGGACACTGAAGCTTTCTTT. This chain links TRBV6-5 with TRBJ1-1; 9 nucleotides agree with TRBD1. From germline, CDR1 is MNHEY and CDR2 SVGAGI. V was pared by 1 base and J by 3 bases, with 0 bases of the junction left unmatched. The CDR3 sequence is 14 residues long.

The chain employs TRBV9 and TRBJ1-2; 7 bases match TRBD1. The CDR3 runs to 15 residues. CDR1 SGDLS and CDR2 YYNGEE come from the germline V gene. V trimming: 4 bases; J trimming: 4 bases; junction bases outside the gene matches: 10. The CDR3 is CASSPGGQSSYGYTF. For the CDR3, the DNA is TGTGCCAGCAGCCCCGGGGGACAGAGTTCCTATGGCTACACCTTC.

The J gene is TRBJ2-7, the V gene TRBV4-1; D is unresolved. There are 14 residues in the CDR3. Germline-derived CDR1 and CDR2 are MGHRA and YSYEKL. V lost 2 bases and J lost 4, with 12 bases in between. DNA for the CDR3: TGCGCCAGCAGCCAAACCCCGGCGCGGTACGAGCAGTACTTC. Translation: CASSQTPARYEQYF.

CDR3 residues: CAWSVLSGRRSTDTQYF. Written as DNA, the CDR3 is TGTGCCTGGAGTGTACTTTCTGGCCGAAGAAGCACAGATACGCAGTATTTT. This rearrangement joins TRBV30 to TRBJ2-3, with D unresolved. Per the germline V gene, CDR1 is GTSNPN and CDR2 is SVGIG (reference sequence). The CDR3 runs 17 residues. The germline V and J ends were trimmed by 0 bases and 0 bases, with 16 bases remaining between them. The full variable domain, in which reference TRBV30 and TRBJ2-3 provide the parts outside the CDR3, is SQTIHQWPATLVQPVGSPLSLECTVEGTSNPNLYWYRQAAGRGLQLLFYSVGIGQISSEVPQNLSASRPQDRQFILSSKKLLLSDSGFYLCAWSVLSGRRSTDTQYFGPGTRLTVL.

The rearrangement links TRBV5-1 to TRBJ2-1; 14 bases are a match to TRBD2. The CDR3 runs to 17 residues. V was clipped by 4 bases and J by 2 bases; unmatched bases: 5. Per the germline V gene, CDR1 is SGHRS and CDR2 is YFSETQ. CDR3 DNA sequence: TGCGCCAGCAGCCCCGGGACTAGCGGGGGACCCTACAATGAGCAGTTCTTC. The encoded protein is CASSPGTSGGPYNEQFF.

The rearrangement links TRBV28 to TRBJ1-2, with 7 bases fitting TRBD1. V dropped 5 bases and J dropped 8; count of bases not matched to a gene: 17. CDR1 and CDR2 from the germline V gene are MDHEN and SYDVKM. There are 16 residues in the CDR3. CDR3 in DNA: TGTGCCAGCAGTCGTGGACAGGTATCAACTTCGAGGGGCTACACCTTC. Protein sequence: CASSRGQVSTSRGYTF.

The chain joins TRBV6-5 to TRBJ1-1, with 7 nucleotides matching TRBD1. The germline gives CDR1 MNHEY, CDR2 SVGAGI. The CDR3 consists of 13 residues. J was trimmed by 0 bases and V by 9 bases; bases with no gene match: 4. The CDR3 DNA follows: TGTGCCAGTTCGGACAGGATGAACACTGAAGCTTTCTTT. It is translated as CASSDRMNTEAFF.

The chain joins TRBV10-2 to TRBJ1-1; D not resolved. CDR3 length: 11 residues. V lost 7 bases, J lost 5 bases, and 8 bases lay in between. CDR1 is WSHSY and CDR2 is SAAADI in the germline V gene. CDR3 residues: CASTAATEAFF. Here the CDR3 DNA reads TGCGCCAGCACAGCGGCGACTGAAGCTTTCTTT.